The source of this T cell receptor beta chain is a study of vaccination effects on CD4 cells after COVID-19. Generated by immunoSEQ multiplex PCR, the TCRdb table keeps only in-frame clones and is missing some. This table holds approximately 14,000 clones, about 77% found once. Expansion of antigen-specific CD4+ T cells with viral peptide pools was carried out by the ViraFEST assay before sequencing. Culturing for around 10 days preceded CD4+ T cell isolation. Either the mRNA-1273 or the BNT162b2 vaccine was given to participants as two doses. Supplemented with about 9.9 IU/ml IL-2 and 8 to 10 ug/ml peptides, 2 million to 2.5 million PBMC per well were kept in culture. This clone was seen just once. The antigen is not known. The V end was cut by 0 bases, the J end by 0 bases, with 28 bases between. Per the germline V gene, CDR1 is SGHNT and CDR2 is YENEEA. This CDR3 comprises 22 residues.

The receptor was derived from a human donor who received a COVID-19 vaccine. The chain joins TRBV11-3 to TRBJ2-3; either TRBD1 or TRBD2 may supply D (5 bases each). Here the sequenced sample was CD4+ T cells from PBMCs cultured with HCoV-NL63 spike peptides, taken after COVID-19 vaccination. Written as DNA, the CDR3 is TGTGCCAGCAGCTTAGACCTAACGGGGAAAATGGCGAGGGGACCTAGCACAGATACGCAGTATTTT. Its protein is CASSLDLTGKMARGPSTDTQYF.